There are many counts of the clone carrying this TCR beta chain. Germline CDR1 reads DFQATT; CDR2 reads SNEGSKA (reference sequence). The CDR3 sequence is 18 residues long. J was trimmed by 7 bases and V by 0 bases; bases with no gene match: 14. This specimen belongs to a study of Graves' ophthalmopathy and Graves' hyperthyroidism. RNA transcripts served as template for amplifying TCR beta CDR3 sequences. The authors performed first-round RT-PCR with HTBI primers and then a second-round multiplex PCR. TCRdb re-called the multiplex PCR reads with MiXCR, one entry per CDR3 protein. This sample has around 40,000 distinct CDR3 sequences, with approximately 52% found just once.

The sequencing input was peripheral blood. The receptor was isolated from an adult man with Graves' ophthalmopathy. This chain connects TRBV20-1 to TRBJ1-5; 11 bases align to TRBD1. The CDR3 loop is CSARDRHTGQGAGQPQHF. The CDR3 DNA is TGCAGTGCTAGAGATCGACATACCGGACAGGGGGCAGGCCAGCCCCAGCATTTT.